This T cell receptor beta chain derives from a study of blood T cell repertoires in COVID-19. The overall study: Spain, Italy and the United States supplied samples that represented acute and convalescent COVID-19. Sample material is recorded as cDNA or gDNA derived from T cells, B-cell-depleted T cells, or PBMCs.

The germline CDR1 and CDR2 sequences are SGDLS and YYNGEE. V was cut by 2 bases and J by 0 bases, with 11 bases left in between. The CDR3 is 16 residues long. Patients from Seattle were sampled longitudinally, starting during active infection. TCRdb keeps only in-frame clones here, not all; method: immunoSEQ multiplex PCR. Of fewer than 450,000 clones listed, roughly 90% are singletons. The receptor comes from a woman aged 70 to 79 with COVID-19, enrolled during active disease. The chain carries TRBV9 and TRBJ1-4, with D tentatively TRBD1 (5 bases). What was sequenced was peripheral blood. CDR3 sequence reads: CASSVDSFATNEKLFF. The DNA for the CDR3 is TGTGCCAGCAGCGTCGACAGTTTTGCAACTAATGAAAAACTGTTTTTT.